Listed below are T cell receptor beta chains from one sample, sequenced in a study of cytomegalovirus exposure and HLA in healthy donors. Generated by immunoSEQ multiplex PCR, the TCRdb table keeps only in-frame clones and is missing some. The top ten hold around 2.7% of the sample, which has around 64,000 clones, 55% to 65% seen once. The sequenced material came from PBMCs. These receptors all stem from a woman aged 50 to 60 in good health and CMV-seronegative. Both conserved end residues are trimmed from each CDR3.

>TRBV7-2
ASSLTIDNEQF
>TRBV19
ASSIATASYEQY
>TRBV7-9
ASSPIGGKDQPQH
>TRBV13
ASSRADEQF
>TRBV5-1
ASSREGQNTEAF
>TRBV7-2
ASSFGVTEAF
>TRBV15
ATSREGTATYEQY
>TRBV19
ASSSGRAPVNIQY
>TRBV2
ASSLGVNTEAF
>TRBV30
AWSIGHDPTDTQY
>TRBV7-8
ASSRRGRADTQY
>TRBV30
AWGTGRSYEQY
>TRBV6-5
ASIRGFKNTGELF
>TRBV5-1
ASSPDRGSSGNTIY
>TRBV2
ASSVGGRGSPLH
>TRBV7-9
SSSFSEKLF
>TRBV11-2
ASERTSTDTQY
>TRBV11-1
ASSRRQASSYNEQF
>TRBV11-3
ASSLAYGGKSSYEQY
>TRBV5-1
ASSFGGEGYEAF
>TRBV5-1
ASSPGAWEGEQY
>TRBV7-2
ASSLTGILSNQPQH
>TRBV30
ASIYTPNTGELF
>TRBV2
ASRDRRGNTEAF
>TRBV6-5
ASSLLRVGDTQY
>TRBV7-9
ASSSNRAGYEKLF
>TRBV7-2
ASSLGSGSGSQF
>TRBV4-2
ASSQDLGTSGILEQF
>TRBV7-6
ASSPVREMGYT
>TRBV5-1
ASRAGTSGRQQY
>TRBV5-1
ASSLGQGEKLF
>TRBV6-5
ASNHYKGCGNTIY
>TRBV7-8
ASSSLLYSYEQY
>TRBV7-6
ASSLGLAASTDTQY
>TRBV5-4
ASSPGLAGRTYEQY
>TRBV11-3
ASSLARVIRLQETQY
>TRBV25-1
ASQDRYTNNPYGYT
>TRBV19
ASSIVTGTQY